The entry below gives a single TCR beta chain sequence along with its context. Its antigen is undetermined. This sample was included in a study of T cell responses to AZD1222 COVID-19 vaccine. Background on the study: Analyses pooled second doses at about 4 or about 12 weeks.

The V gene lost 2 bases and the J gene lost 3 bases, with 7 bases spanning the gap. Germline loops: CDR1 MNHEY, CDR2 SVGEGT. The CDR3 has 13 amino acids. Study-level points and caveats: Repertoire sampling happened only post peak T cell response. Clonal diversity was possibly underestimated; the donors were predominantly white British and more often female. Spike-specific TCR breadth rose after two AZD1222 doses, and depth rose as well.

Clones were sequenced by immunoSEQ multiplex PCR, and TCRdb holds only the in-frame ones, with some missing. The data show approximately 90,000 clones, 85% to 90% seen once. This sequence originates from an adult in good health. Sequenced here: peripheral blood, sampled on day 0 of AZD1222 vaccination. The chain couples TRBV6-2 or TRBV6-3 to TRBJ1-2; D remains unclear. This CDR3 is CASSYDTYYGYTF. The CDR3 nucleotides are TGTGCCAGCAGTTACGACACTTACTATGGCTACACCTTC.